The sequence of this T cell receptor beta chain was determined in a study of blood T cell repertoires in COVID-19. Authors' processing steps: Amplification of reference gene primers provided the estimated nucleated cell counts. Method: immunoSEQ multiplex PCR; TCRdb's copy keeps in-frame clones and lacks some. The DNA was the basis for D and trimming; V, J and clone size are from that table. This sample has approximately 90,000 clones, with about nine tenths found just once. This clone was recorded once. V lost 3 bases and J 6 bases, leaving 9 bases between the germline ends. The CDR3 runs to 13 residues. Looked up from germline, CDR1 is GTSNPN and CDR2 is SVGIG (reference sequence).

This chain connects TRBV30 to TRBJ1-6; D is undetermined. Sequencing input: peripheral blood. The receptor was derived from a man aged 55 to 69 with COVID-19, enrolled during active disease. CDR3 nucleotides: TGTGCCTGGAGCGTTACACCTAATTCACCCCTCCACTTT. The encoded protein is CAWSVTPNSPLHF. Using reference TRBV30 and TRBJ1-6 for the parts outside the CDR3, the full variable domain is SQTIHQWPATLVQPVGSPLSLECTVEGTSNPNLYWYRQAAGRGLQLLFYSVGIGQISSEVPQNLSASRPQDRQFILSSKKLLLSDSGFYLCAWSVTPNSPLHFGNGTRLTVT.